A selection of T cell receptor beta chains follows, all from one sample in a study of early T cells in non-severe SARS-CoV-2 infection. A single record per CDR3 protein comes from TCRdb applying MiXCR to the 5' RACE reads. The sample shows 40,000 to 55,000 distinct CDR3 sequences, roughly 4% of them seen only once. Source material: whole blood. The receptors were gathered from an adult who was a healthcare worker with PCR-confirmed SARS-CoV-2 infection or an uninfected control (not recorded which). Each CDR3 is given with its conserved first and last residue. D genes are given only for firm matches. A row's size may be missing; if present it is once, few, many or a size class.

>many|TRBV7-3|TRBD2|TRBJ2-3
TGTGCCAGCAGCTCCCCCCCGGGGGGGGAAGATACGCAGTATTTT
CASSSPPGGEDTQYF
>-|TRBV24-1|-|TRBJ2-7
TGTGCCACCAGTGATGCTACCGGGACAACATTCGACGAGCAGTACTTC
CATSDATGTTFDEQYF
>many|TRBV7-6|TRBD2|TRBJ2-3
TGTGCCAGCAGCTTTTATCACCCGGGACTAGCGGGTCTGCCAGATACGCAGTATTTT
CASSFYHPGLAGLPDTQYF
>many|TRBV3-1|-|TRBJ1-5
TGTGCCAGCAGCCAAGATCCGGGGCTTCAGCCCCAGCATTTT
CASSQDPGLQPQHF
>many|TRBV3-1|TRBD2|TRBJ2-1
TGTGCCAGCTCCCCCTTAGGAGCGGGGAACGGCAATGAGCAGTTCTTC
CASSPLGAGNGNEQFF
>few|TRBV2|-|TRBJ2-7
TGTGCCAGCAAGGATACCTCCTACGAGCAGTACTTC
CASKDTSYEQYF
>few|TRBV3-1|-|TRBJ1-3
TGTGCCAGCAGCCAACTGGGACAAATAAACACCATATATTTT
CASSQLGQINTIYF
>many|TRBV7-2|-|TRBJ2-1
TGTGCCAGCAGCGCCAGGACTAGGGGGAATGAGCAGTTCTTC
CASSARTRGNEQFF
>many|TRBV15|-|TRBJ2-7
TGTGCCACCAGCAGAGATCGGGGGAACTACGAGCAGTACTTC
CATSRDRGNYEQYF
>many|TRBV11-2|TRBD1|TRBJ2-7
TGTGCCAGCAGCTTAGGGACAGGAAATTACGAGCAGTACTTC
CASSLGTGNYEQYF
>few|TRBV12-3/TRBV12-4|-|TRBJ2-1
TGTGCCAGCAGTTTAGTGGGGGTGAGGTTCTTC
CASSLVGVRFF
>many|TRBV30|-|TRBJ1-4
TGTGCCTGGAGTAGGGGCAGATCCGGTACCAATGAAAAACTGTTTTTT
CAWSRGRSGTNEKLFF
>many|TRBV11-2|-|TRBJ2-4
TGTGCCAGCAGCCCAAGGCCTCGAACGCTGGTCGGGAGCATTCAGTACTTC
CASSPRPRTLVGSIQYF
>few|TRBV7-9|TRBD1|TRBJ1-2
TGTGCCAGCAGATCGGGACAGGACTATGGCTACACCTTC
CASRSGQDYGYTF
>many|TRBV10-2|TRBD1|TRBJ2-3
TGCGCCAGCAGTGAGGGCATACAGGGGACAGATACGCAGTATTTT
CASSEGIQGTDTQYF
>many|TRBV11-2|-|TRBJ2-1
TGTGCCAGCAGCTCCCCCCGGTTGCCCTACAATGAGCAGTTCTTC
CASSSPRLPYNEQFF
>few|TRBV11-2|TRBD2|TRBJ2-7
TGTGCCAGCAGCCAGGGACTAGACTACGAGCAGTACTTC
CASSQGLDYEQYF
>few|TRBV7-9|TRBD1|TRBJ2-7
TGTGCCAGCAGCTCGACAGGGGGCAAGTACGAGCAGTACTTC
CASSSTGGKYEQYF
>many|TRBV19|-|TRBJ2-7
TGTGCCAGTAGTACCTCTTCAGGGGGGCAGTTCTACGAGCAGTACTTC
CASSTSSGGQFYEQYF
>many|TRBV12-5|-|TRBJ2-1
TGTGCTAGTGGTTTGCGCAGGGACCTCTACAATGAGCAGTTCTTC
CASGLRRDLYNEQFF
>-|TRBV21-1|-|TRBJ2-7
TGTGCCAGCAGCAAAGTAGAGCAATCCCTATACGAGCAGTACTTC
CASSKVEQSLYEQYF
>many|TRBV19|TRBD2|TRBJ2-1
TGTGCCAGTAGCAACTGCCCCTTAGCGGGAGAGTGCAATGAGCAGTTCTTC
CASSNCPLAGECNEQFF
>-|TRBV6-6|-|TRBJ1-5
TGTGCCAGCAGCCTAGCACAGGGAAACGATCAGCCCCAGCATTTT
CASSLAQGNDQPQHF
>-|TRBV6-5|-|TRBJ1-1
TGTGCCAGCAGTTACCAGGTGGGGTTGAAGGATGAAGCTTTCTTT
CASSYQVGLKDEAFF
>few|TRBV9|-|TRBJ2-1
TGTGCCAGCAGCGCAAGGGACTCGGACTACAATGAGCAGTTCTTC
CASSARDSDYNEQFF
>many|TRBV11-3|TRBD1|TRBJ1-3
TGTGCCAGCAACAGAACAGGGGAGTCGAGTGGAAACACCATATATTTT
CASNRTGESSGNTIYF
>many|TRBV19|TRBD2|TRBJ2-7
TGTGCCAGTAGGCGGGGGTTCAACTCCTACGAGCAGTACTTC
CASRRGFNSYEQYF
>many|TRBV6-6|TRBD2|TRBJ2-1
TGTGCCAGCAGGAGGACTAGCGGGAGTAACTACAATGAGCAGTTCTTC
CASRRTSGSNYNEQFF
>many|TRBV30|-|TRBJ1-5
TGTGCCTGGACCCTGTCAGGGGTTAGCAATCAGCCCCAGCATTTT
CAWTLSGVSNQPQHF
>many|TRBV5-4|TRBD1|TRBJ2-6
TGTGCCAGCAGCTTGGGACAGGGGGTAACTGGGGCCAACGTCCTGACTTTC
CASSLGQGVTGANVLTF
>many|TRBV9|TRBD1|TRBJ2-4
TGTGCCAGCAGCGTAGAAGGGACAGGGGGAACCAAAAACATTCAGTACTTC
CASSVEGTGGTKNIQYF
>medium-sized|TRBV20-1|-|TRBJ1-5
TGCAGTGCTAGAGTCCAGGAGAGGGGCAATCAGCCCCAGCATTTT
CSARVQERGNQPQHF
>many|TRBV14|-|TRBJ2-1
TGTGCCAGCAGCCAAGAAGAGGCGCGGACGCCACCCATCGATGAGCAGTTCTTC
CASSQEEARTPPIDEQFF
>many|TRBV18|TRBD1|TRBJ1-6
TGTGCCAGCTCATCAGGGGGGACAGGGTACTCACCCCTCCACTTT
CASSSGGTGYSPLHF
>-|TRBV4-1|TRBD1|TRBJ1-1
TGCGCCAGCAGCCAAGTTGGGACAGGGTTGAACACTGAAGCTTTCTTT
CASSQVGTGLNTEAFF
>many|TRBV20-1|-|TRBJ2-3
TGCAGTGCTAAAAACCAGGGGCTAGAAGGCACAGATACGCAGTATTTT
CSAKNQGLEGTDTQYF
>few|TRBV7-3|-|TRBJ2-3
TGTGCCAGCAGCTCTACAGGGATGACCACAGATACGCAGTATTTT
CASSSTGMTTDTQYF